The clone carrying this TCR beta chain occurred once. This record comes from a study of T cell changes during pregnancy in multiple sclerosis. Method: immunoSEQ multiplex PCR; TCRdb's copy keeps in-frame clones and lacks some. The table records tens of thousands of clones, approximately 90% of them present only once. This clonotype was sampled from a female donor in good health, enrolled as a control in a pregnancy study. The sequenced sample was CD4+ T cells from peripheral blood mononuclear cells, obtained in the first trimester of pregnancy.

CDR3 sequence: CASSPGTSESSYEQYF. In DNA, the CDR3 is TGTGCCAGCAGCCCTGGGACTAGCGAGAGCTCCTACGAGCAGTACTTC. J is TRBJ2-7 and V is TRBV7-8; 10 nucleotides match TRBD2. The V and J ends lost 5 bases and 0 bases, in that order; junction bases with no gene match: 7. There are 16 residues in the CDR3. CDR1 is SGHVS, CDR2 FQNEAQ, per germline.